Many counts were recorded for the clone carrying this T cell receptor beta chain. What it recognizes is unknown. Researchers ran the assay at a deep level. Here immunoSEQ multiplex PCR was the method, and the copy in TCRdb shows in-frame clones only, minus some. This sample has around 480,000 clones, with about three quarters found just once. The record originates from a study of shared clonotypes between healthy human individuals. Whole-study results and caveats: It was the few donors that limited the genetic and exposure-history diversity represented. How much donors shared clonotypes was expected to be affected by sequencing depth.

The length of the CDR3 is 19 residues. Germline CDR1 MNHEY, CDR2 SMNVEV (reference sequence). The J segment lost 0 bases and the V segment lost 6 bases, leaving 15 bases of the junction unmatched. Sequenced material: PBMCs. The chain uses TRBV27 and TRBJ2-7; 12 bases line up with TRBD2. The clonotype comes from a woman in her forties in good health. Some clones in this sample may be carry-over from other donors' samples. CDR3 sequence reads: CASSPSETSGSPFSYEQYF. DNA for the CDR3: TGTGCCAGCAGCCCCTCCGAGACTAGCGGGAGTCCCTTCTCCTACGAGCAGTACTTC.